These 9 T cell receptor beta chains were all obtained from the same sample, sequenced in a study of blood T cell repertoires in COVID-19. Produced via immunoSEQ multiplex PCR; TCRdb's table is partial and in-frame only. This table has around 130,000 clones, 85% appearing once. Source material: peripheral blood. Receptor source: a man in his 60s with acute or convalescent COVID-19.

The V and J genes are TRBV7-2 and TRBJ2-1, with 8 bases aligning to TRBD1. The CDR3 totals 15 residues. After removal of 1 base from V and 8 bases from J, the junction contained 7 bases not matched to a gene. Looked up from germline, CDR1 is SGHTA and CDR2 is FQGNSA. CDR3 protein: CASSLVIDRGYEQFF. Written as DNA, the CDR3 is TGTGCCAGCAGCTTAGTCATCGACAGGGGATATGAGCAGTTCTTC. The whole variable domain, remainder taken from reference TRBV7-2 and TRBJ2-1, is GAGVSQSPSNKVTEKGKDVELRCDPISGHTALYWYRQSLGQGLEFLIYFQGNSAPDKSGLPSDRFSAERTGGSVSTLTIQRTQQEDSAVYLCASSLVIDRGYEQFFGPGTRLTVL.

The chain employs TRBV7-6 and TRBJ1-1, with D uncertain. Germline CDR1 SGHVS, CDR2 FNYEAQ. V was pared by 5 bases and J by 1 base, with 8 bases between. There are 13 residues in the CDR3. The CDR3 loop is CASSRTANTEAFF. CDR3 DNA: TGTGCCAGCAGCCGTACAGCGAACACTGAAGCTTTCTTT.

This sequence joins TRBV15 and TRBJ2-3, with 7 bases aligning to TRBD2. The ends lost 3 bases at V and 8 bases at J; junction bases unmatched: 5. The CDR3 is 13 residues long. The germline CDR1 and CDR2 sequences are LNHNV and YYDKDF (reference sequence). This CDR3 reads CATSRDSGGTQYF. CDR3 nucleotide sequence: TGTGCCACCAGCAGGGATTCGGGGGGTACGCAGTATTTT.

The chain uses TRBV29-1 and TRBJ1-1, with a tentative D call TRBD1 (6 bases). The CDR3 spans 13 residues. Trimming took 6 bases from V and 0 from J, leaving 11 bases between them. Germline V gives CDR1 SQVTM, CDR2 ANQGSEA. This CDR3 reads CSVQGSMNTEAFF. The CDR3 DNA sequence: TGCAGCGTACAGGGAAGTATGAACACTGAAGCTTTCTTT.

In its sample, this clone was seen once. The chain employs TRBV10-3 and TRBJ1-1, with D possibly TRBD1 on 6 matching bases. V lost 7 bases and J lost 0, with 12 bases in between. In germline, CDR1 is ENHRY, CDR2 SYGVKD. The CDR3 spans 14 residues. CDR3 coding DNA: TGTGCCATCATGGGGCAGGGGTTGAACACTGAAGCTTTCTTT. Translation gives CAIMGQGLNTEAFF.

This chain links TRBV9 with TRBJ2-1; no clear D gene. Trimming stripped 0 bases from V and 7 bases from J, with 5 bases between. Per germline, CDR1 SGDLS and CDR2 YYNGEE. The CDR3 totals 12 residues. CDR3 in amino acids: CASSVGPNEQFF. The DNA of the CDR3 is TGTGCCAGCAGCGTAGGTCCTAATGAGCAGTTCTTC.

The chain is built from TRBV6-5 and TRBJ2-7, with 8 positions matching TRBD1. CDR1 and CDR2 (germline): MNHEY, SVGAGI. Trimming cost V 8 bases and J 6 bases; bases outside gene matches: 3. This CDR3 comprises 11 residues. CDR3 bases: TGTGCCAGCCGCAGGGGGCCCGAGCAGTACTTC. This translates into CASRRGPEQYF.

This chain joins TRBV19 and TRBJ1-1; 7 bases agree with TRBD1. In germline, CDR1 is LNHDA, CDR2 SQIVND (reference sequence). The V gene end was trimmed by 5 bases and the J gene end by 3 bases; junction bases not matched to a gene: 9. The CDR3 runs 15 residues. The CDR3 DNA reads TGTGCCAGTAGTCCGATGACAGGGAAAGACACTGAAGCTTTCTTT. Translating it yields CASSPMTGKDTEAFF.

The chain is built from TRBV6-5 and TRBJ1-2; D is perhaps TRBD1 (5 bases). The CDR3 covers 15 residues. The V gene lost 1 base and the J gene lost 6 bases, with 15 bases spanning the gap. Germline values: CDR1 MNHEY, CDR2 SVGAGI. CDR3 sequence: CASSYYEGAANGYTF. The CDR3 bases are TGTGCCAGCAGTTACTACGAAGGGGCGGCGAATGGCTACACCTTC.